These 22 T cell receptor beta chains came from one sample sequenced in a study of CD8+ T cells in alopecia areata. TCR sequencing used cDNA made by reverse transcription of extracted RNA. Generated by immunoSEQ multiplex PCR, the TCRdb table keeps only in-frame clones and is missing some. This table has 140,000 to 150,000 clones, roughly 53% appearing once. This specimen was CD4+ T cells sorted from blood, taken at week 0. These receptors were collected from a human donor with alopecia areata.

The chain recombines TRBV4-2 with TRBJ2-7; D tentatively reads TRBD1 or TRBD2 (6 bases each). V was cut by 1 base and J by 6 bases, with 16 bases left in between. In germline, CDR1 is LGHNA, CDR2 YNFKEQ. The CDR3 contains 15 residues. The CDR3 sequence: CASSQGGVTGGEQYF. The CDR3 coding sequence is TGTGCCAGCAGCCAAGGGGGGGTGACAGGTGGCGAGCAGTACTTC.

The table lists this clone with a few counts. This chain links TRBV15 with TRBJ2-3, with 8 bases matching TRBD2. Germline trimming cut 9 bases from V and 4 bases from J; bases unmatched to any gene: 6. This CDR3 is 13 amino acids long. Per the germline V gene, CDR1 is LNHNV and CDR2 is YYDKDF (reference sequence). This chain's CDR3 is CATTAGGADTQYF. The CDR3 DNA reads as TGTGCCACGACCGCGGGGGGTGCAGATACGCAGTATTTT.

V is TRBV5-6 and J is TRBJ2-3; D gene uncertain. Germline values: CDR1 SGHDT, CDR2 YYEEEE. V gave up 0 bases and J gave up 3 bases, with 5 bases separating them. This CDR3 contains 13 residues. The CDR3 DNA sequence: TGTGCCAGCAGCTTGGATCTTACAGATACGCAGTATTTT. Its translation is CASSLDLTDTQYF. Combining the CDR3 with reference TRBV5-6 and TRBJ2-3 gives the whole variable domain DAGVTQSPTHLIKTRGQQVTLRCSPKSGHDTVSWYQQALGQGPQFIFQYYEEEERQRGNFPDRFSGHQFPNYSSELNVNALLLGDSALYLCASSLDLTDTQYFGPGTRLTVL.

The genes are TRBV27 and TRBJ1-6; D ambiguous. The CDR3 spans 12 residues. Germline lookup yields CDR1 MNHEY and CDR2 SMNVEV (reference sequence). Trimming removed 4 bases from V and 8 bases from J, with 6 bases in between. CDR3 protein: CASSSMDSPLHF. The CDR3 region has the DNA TGTGCCAGCAGTTCAATGGATTCACCCCTCCACTTT.

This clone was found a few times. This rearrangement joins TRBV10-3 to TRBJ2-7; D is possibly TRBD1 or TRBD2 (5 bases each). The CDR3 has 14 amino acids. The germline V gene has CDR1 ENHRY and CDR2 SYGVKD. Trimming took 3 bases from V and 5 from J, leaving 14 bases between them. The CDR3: CAISDPSGRHEQYF. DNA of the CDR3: TGTGCCATCAGTGACCCCTCGGGACGCCACGAGCAGTACTTC.

The CDR3 region has the DNA TGTGCCAGCAGCCAAGGGGGGGTTAACTATGGCTACACCTTC. This gives the protein CASSQGGVNYGYTF. This sequence joins TRBV11-3 and TRBJ1-2; a weak D match, TRBD1 (6 bases). The CDR3 extends over 14 amino acids. The germline gives CDR1 SGHNT, CDR2 YENEEA. The V gene lost 5 bases and the J gene lost 1 base, with 11 bases spanning the gap.

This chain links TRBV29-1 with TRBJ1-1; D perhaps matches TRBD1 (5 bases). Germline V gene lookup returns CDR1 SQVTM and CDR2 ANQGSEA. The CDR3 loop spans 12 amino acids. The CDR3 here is CSQDRGLTEAFF. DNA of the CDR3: TGCAGTCAAGACAGAGGGTTGACTGAAGCTTTCTTT. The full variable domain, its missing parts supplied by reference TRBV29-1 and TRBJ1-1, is SAVISQKPSRDICQRGTSLTIQCQVDSQVTMMFWYRQQPGQSLTLIATANQGSEATYESGFVIDKFPISRPNLTFSTLTVSNMSPEDSSIYLCSQDRGLTEAFFGQGTRLTVV.

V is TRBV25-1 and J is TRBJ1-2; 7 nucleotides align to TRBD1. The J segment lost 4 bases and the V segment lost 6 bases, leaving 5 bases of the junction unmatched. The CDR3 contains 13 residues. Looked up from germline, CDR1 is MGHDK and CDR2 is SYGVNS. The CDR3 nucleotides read TGTGCCAGCAGGCAAGGGACAGCCTATGGCTACACCTTC. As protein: CASRQGTAYGYTF.

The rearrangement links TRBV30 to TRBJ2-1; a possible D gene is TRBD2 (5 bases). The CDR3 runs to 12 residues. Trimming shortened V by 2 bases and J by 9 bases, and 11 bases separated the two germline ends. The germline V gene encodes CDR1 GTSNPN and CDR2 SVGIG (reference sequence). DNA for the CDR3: TGTGCCTGGAGTTACGGGGTGGGTGAGCAGTTCTTC. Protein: CAWSYGVGEQFF. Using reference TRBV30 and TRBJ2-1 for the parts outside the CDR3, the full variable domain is SQTIHQWPATLVQPVGSPLSLECTVEGTSNPNLYWYRQAAGRGLQLLFYSVGIGQISSEVPQNLSASRPQDRQFILSSKKLLLSDSGFYLCAWSYGVGEQFFGPGTRLTVL.

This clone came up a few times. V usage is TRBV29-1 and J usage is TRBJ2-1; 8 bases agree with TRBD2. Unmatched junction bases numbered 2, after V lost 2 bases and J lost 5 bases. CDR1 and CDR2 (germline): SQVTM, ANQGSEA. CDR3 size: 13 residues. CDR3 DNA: TGCAGCGTTGAAACTAGCGGAGACAATGAGCAGTTCTTC. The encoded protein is CSVETSGDNEQFF.

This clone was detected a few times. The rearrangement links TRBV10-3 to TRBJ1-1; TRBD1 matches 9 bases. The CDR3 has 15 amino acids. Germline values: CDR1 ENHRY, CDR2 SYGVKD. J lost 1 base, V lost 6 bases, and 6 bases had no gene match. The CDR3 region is CAIRAEGQGNTEAFF. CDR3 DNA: TGTGCCATCAGAGCGGAGGGACAGGGGAACACTGAAGCTTTCTTT.

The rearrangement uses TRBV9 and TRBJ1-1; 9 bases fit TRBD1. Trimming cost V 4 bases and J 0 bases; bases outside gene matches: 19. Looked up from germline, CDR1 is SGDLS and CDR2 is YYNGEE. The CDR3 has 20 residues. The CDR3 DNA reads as TGTGCCAGCAGCAACCTAACCGGGACAGGGCTCGGGTCCATGAACACTGAAGCTTTCTTT. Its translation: CASSNLTGTGLGSMNTEAFF.

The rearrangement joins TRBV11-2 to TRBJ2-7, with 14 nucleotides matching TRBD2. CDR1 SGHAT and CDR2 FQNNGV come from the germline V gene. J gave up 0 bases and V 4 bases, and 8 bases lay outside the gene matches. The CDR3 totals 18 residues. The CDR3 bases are TGTGCCAGCAGCTATCGGACTAGCGGGGGGATTAGCTCCTACGAGCAGTACTTC. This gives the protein CASSYRTSGGISSYEQYF.

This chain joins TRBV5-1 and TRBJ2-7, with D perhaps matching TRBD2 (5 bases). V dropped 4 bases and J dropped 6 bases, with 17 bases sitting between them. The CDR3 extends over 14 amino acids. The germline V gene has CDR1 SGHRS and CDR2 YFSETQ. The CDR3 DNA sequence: TGCGCCAGCAGCGCTGGGAGTATAGGATCCGAGCAGTACTTC. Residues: CASSAGSIGSEQYF.

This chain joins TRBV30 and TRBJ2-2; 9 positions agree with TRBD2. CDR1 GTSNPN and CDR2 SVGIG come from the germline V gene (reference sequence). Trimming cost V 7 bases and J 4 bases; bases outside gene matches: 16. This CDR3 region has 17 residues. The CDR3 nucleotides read TGTGCCTCCCCCCGGCGAGCGGGGGGCCCCCTCACCGGGGAGCTGTTTTTT. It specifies CASPRRAGGPLTGELFF.

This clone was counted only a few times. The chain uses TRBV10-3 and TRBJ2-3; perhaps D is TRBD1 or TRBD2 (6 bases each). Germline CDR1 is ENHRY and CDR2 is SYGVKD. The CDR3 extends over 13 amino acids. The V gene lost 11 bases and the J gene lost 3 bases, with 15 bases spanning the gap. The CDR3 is CAGGGQGTDTQYF. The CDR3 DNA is TGTGCCGGAGGGGGGCAGGGTACAGATACGCAGTATTTT.

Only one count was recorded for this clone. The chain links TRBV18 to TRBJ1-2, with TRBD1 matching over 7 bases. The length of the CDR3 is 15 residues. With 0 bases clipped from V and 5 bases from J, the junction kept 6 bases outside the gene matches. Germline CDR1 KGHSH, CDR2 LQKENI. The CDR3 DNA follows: TGTGCCAGCTCACCACCGAGAACAGGGGAATATGGCTACACCTTC. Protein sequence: CASSPPRTGEYGYTF.

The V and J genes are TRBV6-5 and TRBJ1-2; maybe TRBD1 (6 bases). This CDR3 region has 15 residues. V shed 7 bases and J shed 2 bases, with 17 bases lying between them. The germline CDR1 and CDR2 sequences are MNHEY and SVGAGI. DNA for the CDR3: TGTGCCAGCACCGCGAGCGGGGGCTCCAACTATGGCTACACCTTC. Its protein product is CASTASGGSNYGYTF.

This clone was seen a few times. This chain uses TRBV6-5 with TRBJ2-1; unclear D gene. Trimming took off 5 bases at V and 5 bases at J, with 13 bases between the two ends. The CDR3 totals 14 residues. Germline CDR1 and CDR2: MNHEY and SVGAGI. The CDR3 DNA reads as TGTGCCAGCAGTCAGGCCGGGCCGAACAATGAGCAGTTCTTC. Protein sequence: CASSQAGPNNEQFF.

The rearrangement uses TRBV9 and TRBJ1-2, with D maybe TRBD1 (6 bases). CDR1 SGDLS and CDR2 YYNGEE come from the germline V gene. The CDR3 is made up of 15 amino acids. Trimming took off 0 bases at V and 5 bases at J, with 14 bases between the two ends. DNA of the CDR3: TGTGCCAGCAGCGTAGGGGGTGACGGACAGTATGGCTACACCTTC. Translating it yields CASSVGGDGQYGYTF.

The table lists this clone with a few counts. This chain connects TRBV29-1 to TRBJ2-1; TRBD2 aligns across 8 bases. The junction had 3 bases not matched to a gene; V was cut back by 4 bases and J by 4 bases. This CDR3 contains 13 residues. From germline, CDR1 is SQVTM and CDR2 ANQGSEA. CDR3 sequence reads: CSVGGGLYNEQFF. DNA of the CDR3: TGCAGCGTTGGCGGGGGGCTGTACAATGAGCAGTTCTTC.

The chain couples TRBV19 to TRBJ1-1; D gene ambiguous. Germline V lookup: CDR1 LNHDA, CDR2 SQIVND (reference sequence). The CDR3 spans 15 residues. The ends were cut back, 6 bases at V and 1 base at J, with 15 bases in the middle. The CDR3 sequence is CASSPGYRRNTEAFF. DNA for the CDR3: TGTGCCAGTAGCCCGGGGTATCGGAGGAACACTGAAGCTTTCTTT.